Here is one T cell receptor (beta chain) with its context. The target antigen is unknown. The data stem from a study of T cell responses to AZD1222 COVID-19 vaccine. Study conclusions and caveats: Spike-specific TCR depth and breadth grew after two AZD1222 doses. Close to half of spike-specific TCRs reportedly recognize unmutated variant regions. Vaccine-associated CD4 TCRs ranged over spike, dominating at 160-218 and 743-854. The donor cohort was predominantly white British with a female majority, and clonal diversity may have been underestimated.

The CDR3 extends over 14 amino acids. CDR1 and CDR2 from the germline V gene are SGHVS and FNYEAQ. Trimming removed 2 bases from V and 8 bases from J, with 10 bases in between. Clones were read by immunoSEQ multiplex PCR, and TCRdb kept only the in-frame ones, dropping some. This table has fewer than 100,000 clones, around 90% appearing once. The TCR was taken from an adult who received the AZD1222 COVID-19 vaccine. The material sequenced was peripheral blood, taken 28 days after the second AZD1222 dose. V and J are TRBV7-6 and TRBJ1-6; D is possibly TRBD1 (5 bases). The CDR3 loop reads CASSLRQGDSPLHF. CDR3 DNA: TGTGCCAGCAGCTTACGGCAGGGCGATTCACCCCTCCACTTT.